A single sample gave rise to the 3 T cell receptor beta chains below, sequenced in a study of immune evolution from preneoplasia to lung adenocarcinoma (dated by TCRdb to the early 2020s). Library generation was performed with the immunoSEQ multiplex PCR assay. TCRdb holds this immuneACCESS table with in-frame rearrangements only. Some clones are missing; in checked studies, unresolved V genes explain under half, and the rest has no known cause. Present in this sample are about 5,600 clones, about 80% of which were seen just once. The ten most abundant clones make up around a tenth of the sample. Sequencing was carried out using FFPE lung adenocarcinoma in situ tissue. Sample cell subset or site, as interpreted from the label and publication: preinvasive adenocarcinoma in situ (AIS). All receptors derive from a person aged 55-80 years with lung adenocarcinoma.

The chain uses TRBV7-6 and TRBJ2-1, with 8 nucleotides matching TRBD2. The CDR3 covers 16 residues. J gave up 3 bases and V 2 bases, and 6 bases lay outside the gene matches. Germline V gene data show CDR1 as SGHVS and CDR2 as FNYEAQ. CDR3 protein: CASSLQVAGNYNEQFF. The CDR3 nucleotides read TGTGCCAGCAGCTTACAAGTAGCGGGGAACTACAATGAGCAGTTCTTC.

This clone was detected only a few times. The chain combines TRBV6-5 with TRBJ2-7; 7 nucleotides agree with TRBD2. V lost 2 bases and J lost 0; bases outside the gene matches: 1. Germline V gives CDR1 MNHEY, CDR2 SVGAGI. The CDR3 covers 14 residues. CDR3 in DNA: TGTGCCAGCAGTTACAGCGGGGACTCCTACGAGCAGTACTTC. This codes for CASSYSGDSYEQYF.

This chain connects TRBV4-1 to TRBJ2-2; D is ambiguous. CDR3 length: 14 amino acids. Germline CDR1 reads MGHRA; CDR2 reads YSYEKL. Trimming shortened V by 1 base and J by 1 base, and 4 bases separated the two germline ends. Here the CDR3 reads CASSQGQNTGELFF. Written as DNA, the CDR3 is TGCGCCAGCAGCCAAGGGCAGAACACCGGGGAGCTGTTTTTT.